Below, 18 T cell receptor beta chains from the same sample are listed, as sequenced in a study of blood T cell repertoires in COVID-19. Assay used: immunoSEQ multiplex PCR; TCRdb lists only in-frame clones, some missing. The table includes 90,000 to 100,000 clones, less than 90% detected once. The sample comprised peripheral blood. These receptors all stem from a man aged 70-80 years with active or convalescent COVID-19.

V is TRBV20-1 and J is TRBJ2-6; possible D gene TRBD2, 6 bases. Trimming removed 3 bases from V and 0 bases from J, with 12 bases in between. The germline V gene has CDR1 DFQATT and CDR2 SNEGSKA (reference sequence). The CDR3 is 16 residues long. The DNA of the CDR3 is TGCAGTGCTAGTCAGGCCGGGGGCTCTGGGGCCAACGTCCTGACTTTC. Translating it yields CSASQAGGSGANVLTF.

This clone has more than one count but fewer than ten. This sequence joins TRBV10-1 and TRBJ1-1; 8 bases map to TRBD1. Per the germline V gene, CDR1 is WNHNN and CDR2 is SYGVQD (reference sequence). Trimming took 6 bases from V and 8 from J; bases not matched to a gene: 5. There are 12 residues in the CDR3. CDR3 DNA: TGCGCCAGCAGCGTAGGGGACAGGGAAGCTTTCTTT. Translated, it gives CASSVGDREAFF.

V usage is TRBV29-1 and J usage is TRBJ1-3; 7 nucleotides agree with TRBD1. The CDR3 spans 14 residues. The germline V gene has CDR1 SQVTM and CDR2 ANQGSEA. The J segment lost 4 bases and the V segment lost 4 bases, leaving 7 bases of the junction unmatched. The CDR3 nucleotides read TGCAGCGTTGTATCCGGGACAGTCGGAAACACCATATATTTT. As protein: CSVVSGTVGNTIYF.

This clone appeared once. The chain has TRBV6-6 and TRBJ2-5, with D unclear. The CDR3 has 12 residues. In germline, CDR1 is MNHNY, CDR2 SVGAGI (reference sequence). V lost 2 bases and J 4 bases, leaving 5 bases between the germline ends. The CDR3 is CASSYIGETQYF. The CDR3 bases are TGTGCCAGCAGTTACATCGGAGAGACCCAGTACTTC.

This chain links TRBV30 with TRBJ1-2; D unclear. The CDR3 is made up of 13 amino acids. Germline V gene sequence: CDR1 GTSNPN, CDR2 SVGIG (reference sequence). Deletions cut 1 base from V and 8 bases from J, with 14 bases between. CDR3: CAWSGGDSLGYTF. The CDR3 DNA reads TGTGCCTGGAGTGGGGGAGACTCCCTGGGCTACACCTTC.

V usage is TRBV28 and J usage is TRBJ1-5, with TRBD1 matching 9 bases. This CDR3 region has 13 residues. The V segment lost 6 bases and the J segment 6 bases; nucleotides outside the gene matches: 3. Germline assignment: CDR1 MDHEN and CDR2 SYDVKM. CDR3 residues: CASRTGGSQPQHF. CDR3 nucleotides: TGTGCCAGCAGAACAGGGGGCAGTCAGCCCCAGCATTTT.

The chain recombines TRBV18 with TRBJ2-1; D is possibly TRBD1 (5 bases). The CDR3 has 16 amino acids. V dropped 3 bases and J dropped 7 bases, with 19 bases sitting between them. Germline CDR1 KGHSH, CDR2 LQKENI. This chain's CDR3 is CASSPRLQGLENEQFF. In DNA, the CDR3 is TGTGCCAGCTCACCTCGTCTCCAGGGTCTGGAGAATGAGCAGTTCTTC.

V is TRBV11-2 and J is TRBJ1-5, with D perhaps TRBD1 (6 bases). In germline, CDR1 is SGHAT, CDR2 FQNNGV. The CDR3 loop spans 14 amino acids. Trimming removed 5 bases at V and 6 bases at J, with 14 bases between. The CDR3: CASSPETGSQPQHF. The CDR3 DNA follows: TGTGCCAGCAGCCCCGAGACAGGTAGTCAGCCCCAGCATTTT.

The chain joins TRBV7-2 to TRBJ1-1, with D perhaps TRBD1 (6 bases). The germline gives CDR1 SGHTA, CDR2 FQGNSA. There are 18 residues in the CDR3. Trimming cost V 3 bases and J 2 bases, with 22 bases left between them. CDR3 nucleotide sequence: TGTGCCAGCAGCTTTTCTCTCGGGACAACCCTTGACAACACTGAAGCTTTCTTT. This codes for CASSFSLGTTLDNTEAFF.

This clone was seen a handful of times. The chain uses TRBV7-9 and TRBJ1-4, with a tentative D call TRBD1 (6 bases). This CDR3 has 14 residues. V dropped 1 base and J dropped 8 bases, with 11 bases sitting between them. CDR1 and CDR2 from the germline V gene are SEHNR and FQNEAQ (reference sequence). CDR3 DNA sequence: TGTGCCAGCAGCTTAGGGACAGAGAGAGAAAAACTGTTTTTT. It is translated as CASSLGTEREKLFF.

The chain uses TRBV7-2 and TRBJ2-3, with TRBD2 matching 9 bases. This CDR3 is 16 amino acids long. The germline V gene has CDR1 SGHTA and CDR2 FQGNSA. V shed 1 base, J shed 2 bases, and the junction held 4 bases outside the gene matches. CDR3 loop: CASSLGLAEYTDTQYF. CDR3 sequence (DNA): TGTGCCAGCAGCTTAGGACTAGCGGAATACACAGATACGCAGTATTTT.

This rearrangement joins TRBV19 to TRBJ1-2, with 8 bases fitting TRBD1. Trimming took 5 bases from V and 8 from J; bases not matched to a gene: 7. The length of the CDR3 is 13 residues. Germline loops: CDR1 LNHDA, CDR2 SQIVND (reference sequence). CDR3 sequence: CASSWTGPGGYTF. CDR3 coding DNA: TGTGCCAGTAGTTGGACAGGGCCGGGCGGCTACACCTTC.

This chain connects TRBV7-2 to TRBJ2-7, with 9 bases that match TRBD1. The V segment lost 3 bases and the J segment 0 bases; nucleotides outside the gene matches: 3. The germline V gene has CDR1 SGHTA and CDR2 FQGNSA. The CDR3 length is 15 residues. The CDR3 loop is CASSLGQGSSYEQYF. CDR3 bases: TGTGCCAGCAGCTTGGGACAGGGTAGCTCCTACGAGCAGTACTTC.

This clone was observed a few times. The V gene is TRBV10-3, the J gene TRBJ2-5; 13 nucleotides match TRBD2. The germline gives CDR1 ENHRY, CDR2 SYGVKD. After removal of 6 bases from V and 5 bases from J, the junction contained 12 bases not matched to a gene. This CDR3 has 17 residues. This chain's CDR3 is CAISPTSGGTTGETQYF. The CDR3 bases are TGTGCCATCAGCCCGACTAGCGGGGGGACTACAGGCGAGACCCAGTACTTC.

This chain joins TRBV6-5 and TRBJ1-1, with 7 bases aligning to TRBD1. CDR3 length equals 14 residues. Trimming removed 5 bases from V and 3 bases from J; junction bases left unmatched: 6. CDR1 and CDR2 (germline): MNHEY, SVGAGI. CDR3 residues: CASSPDRADTEAFF. CDR3 nucleotides: TGTGCCAGCAGTCCTGACAGGGCGGACACTGAAGCTTTCTTT.

The chain employs TRBV7-2 and TRBJ1-5; D is ambiguous. Trimming pared 3 bases from V and 7 bases from J, leaving 13 bases between. This CDR3 is built from 14 residues. The germline V gene encodes CDR1 SGHTA and CDR2 FQGNSA. The CDR3 nucleotides read TGTGCCAGCAGCTTCTCCCGGGAGAACCAGCCCCAGCATTTT. Encoded protein: CASSFSRENQPQHF.

The gene calls are TRBV7-2 and TRBJ2-5; tentatively, D is TRBD2 (5 bases). Germline V gene sequence: CDR1 SGHTA, CDR2 FQGNSA. This CDR3 contains 13 residues. V lost 4 bases, J lost 5 bases, and 11 bases lay in between. In DNA form, the CDR3 reads TGTGCCAGCAGCTCACTAGAAGGGGAGACCCAGTACTTC. Translated: CASSSLEGETQYF.

V and J are TRBV2 and TRBJ1-5; a possible D gene is TRBD1 (5 bases). CDR1 and CDR2 (germline): SNHLY, FYNNEI. CDR3 length: 14 amino acids. Deletions cut 7 bases from V and 4 bases from J, with 14 bases between. The CDR3 loop reads CASIGWGPNQPQHF. The CDR3 coding sequence is TGTGCCAGCATAGGGTGGGGCCCAAATCAGCCCCAGCATTTT.